This note documents a single TCR beta chain sequence. The antigen remains unidentified. One base away lies a much larger clone, so this may be a sequencing read error. The data were obtained in a study of cytomegalovirus exposure and HLA in healthy donors. For the study at large: Approximately 180 million T cells yielded roughly 120 million unique TCR beta sequences, as an earlier analysis found. Study results and caveats: Later work associated over 15,000 TCR beta sequences with HLA alleles at 0.05 false discovery rate. The sole available immune exposure information was CMV serostatus.

The donors, nominally healthy at sampling, likely had unrecorded immune exposures. From germline, CDR1 is SGDLS and CDR2 YYNGEE. The CDR3 has 13 residues. With 60 Vbeta and 13 Jbeta primers, the PCR was carried out. Sequencing was performed with immunoSEQ multiplex PCR; in TCRdb, only in-frame clones are kept and a portion is missing. The data contain around 90,000 clones, 85% of them seen just once; the ten biggest clones take up 7% to 8.5%. The clonotype was recovered from a man aged 40-49 years in good health and CMV-seropositive. The rearrangement links TRBV9 to TRBJ2-1; 7 bases fit TRBD1. The material sequenced was PBMCs. CDR3 DNA: TGTGTCAGCAGCGTGGGACAGTCCAATGAGCAGTTCTTC. Amino acids: CVSSVGQSNEQFF.